Presented here are 7 T cell receptor beta chains from one specimen sequenced in a study of circulating and synovial CD4+ cells in juvenile arthritis. Clones were read by immunoSEQ multiplex PCR, and TCRdb kept only the in-frame ones, dropping some. The sample has about 33,000 clones, over 90% seen once; the top ten hold around 0.15%. The sample was CD4+ T cells from blood. The source is a human donor with juvenile idiopathic arthritis.

V and J are TRBV4-1 and TRBJ2-1; TRBD1 agrees at 8 bases. Germline CDR1 MGHRA, CDR2 YSYEKL. This CDR3 comprises 16 residues. Trimming at V came to 1 base and at J to 1 base, leaving 3 bases not matched to a gene. The CDR3, as DNA: TGCGCCAGCAGCCAAGGCACAGGGGGGTCCTACAATGAGCAGTTCTTC. Encoded protein: CASSQGTGGSYNEQFF.

V is TRBV2 and J is TRBJ1-1; 9 positions match TRBD1. CDR3 length: 13 residues. The germline V gene encodes CDR1 SNHLY and CDR2 FYNNEI. J lost 3 bases, V lost 8 bases, and 4 bases had no gene match. CDR3 in DNA: TGTGCCAGCGGTGGGGACAGGGACACTGAAGCTTTCTTT. This codes for CASGGDRDTEAFF.

In DNA, the CDR3 is TGTGCCAGCACTACGGGATACCCCTTAGGGACAGATACGCAGTATTTT. Protein sequence: CASTTGYPLGTDTQYF. The chain couples TRBV27 to TRBJ2-3; a weak D match, TRBD2 (5 bases). The CDR3 extends over 16 amino acids. Looked up from germline, CDR1 is MNHEY and CDR2 is SMNVEV (reference sequence). V was trimmed by 7 bases and J by 3 bases, leaving 20 bases between them.

This sequence joins TRBV4-1 and TRBJ1-3; no definite D call. The germline gives CDR1 MGHRA, CDR2 YSYEKL. The CDR3 is 18 residues long. The ends were cut back, 0 bases at V and 0 bases at J, with 15 bases in the middle. CDR3 in amino acids: CASSQDWAGGSSGNTIYF. The CDR3 bases are TGCGCCAGCAGCCAAGATTGGGCAGGTGGGAGCTCTGGAAACACCATATATTTT.

This sequence joins TRBV27 and TRBJ2-1; D gene unclear. CDR3 length: 14 residues. V was pared by 2 bases and J by 1 base, with 6 bases between. Germline V gives CDR1 MNHEY, CDR2 SMNVEV (reference sequence). The CDR3 coding sequence is TGTGCCAGCAGTTTAGCAGGATCCTACAATGAGCAGTTCTTC. It translates to CASSLAGSYNEQFF.

This chain connects TRBV7-2 to TRBJ2-1, with TRBD2 matching 11 bases. Losses at the gene ends were 5 bases for V and 3 bases for J; bases not matched to a gene: 15. The CDR3 is 19 residues long. Germline V gene data show CDR1 as SGHTA and CDR2 as FQGNSA. CDR3 nucleotides: TGTGCCAGCAGCACGAGAGGGACAGCAACTAGCGGGGGCTACAATGAGCAGTTCTTC. Protein sequence: CASSTRGTATSGGYNEQFF.

The chain joins TRBV15 to TRBJ1-4, with D tentatively TRBD1 (5 bases). This CDR3 contains 17 residues. V lost 0 bases to trimming and J lost 0 bases, with 11 bases between them. Germline CDR1 reads LNHNV; CDR2 reads YYDKDF (reference sequence). In DNA, the CDR3 is TGTGCCACCAGCAGAGACAGGGCCCCTGCAACTAATGAAAAACTGTTTTTT. This encodes CATSRDRAPATNEKLFF.